This is a list of T cell receptor beta chains from one sample in a study of cytomegalovirus exposure and HLA in healthy donors. The table came from immunoSEQ multiplex PCR; TCRdb's copy has only in-frame clones and leaves some out. The data show approximately 120,000 clones, with over 70% seen just once and 3.3% held by the top ten. The sequenced sample consisted of PBMCs. The receptors originated from a woman aged 50 to 60 in good health and CMV-seronegative. Each CDR3 is given with its conserved first and last residue. Fields, in order: J gene, CDR3 length, D gene, V gene, clone size, CDR3 protein. The D gene is left open where the match is weak. Clone size, where shown, is once, few, many, or a class for clones that have expanded.

TRBJ2-1	15	TRBD2	TRBV7-2	.	CASSPGLAGHNEQFF
TRBJ2-7	13	.	TRBV11-3	.	CASSLDRVGEQYF
TRBJ2-1	13	.	TRBV5-1	.	CASSLGTTNEQFF
TRBJ2-5	13	.	TRBV7-9	once	CASSSRGPETQYF
TRBJ2-3	14	TRBD2	TRBV6-1	once	CASHLRGATDTQYF
TRBJ1-2	13	.	TRBV19	.	CASSIRGNYGYTF
TRBJ2-1	17	TRBD2	TRBV19	.	CASSKTSGRSGYNEQFF
TRBJ2-1	13	.	TRBV9	.	CASSGGDYNEQFF
TRBJ2-5	12	.	TRBV11-3	.	CASSQGSETQYF
TRBJ2-1	14	TRBD2	TRBV4-1	.	CAIGLAGEGNEQFF
TRBJ2-7	13	TRBD2	TRBV10-2	.	CASNLGGGEEQYF
TRBJ1-5	13	.	TRBV28	.	CASTRQRDQPQHF
TRBJ1-2	15	.	TRBV19	.	CASSLGEARVYGYTF
TRBJ1-3	14	TRBD1	TRBV5-1	.	CASSRGQGENTIYF
TRBJ1-2	14	TRBD1	TRBV6-6	once	CASSPTGGLFGYTF
TRBJ2-7	16	.	TRBV7-8	few	CASSLGTGSFSYEQYF
TRBJ2-1	12	.	TRBV15	.	CATSRGHNEQFF
TRBJ1-5	14	.	TRBV28	few	CASSAEHSNQPQHF
TRBJ2-3	18	TRBD1	TRBV28	.	CASSGRTGVYGSTDTQYF
TRBJ2-1	16	.	TRBV4-3	.	CASSQDGGSGYNEQFF
TRBJ2-1	15	.	TRBV4-3	.	CASSQGLPTYNEQFF
TRBJ1-2	15	.	TRBV6-1	.	CASSEALRGAYGYTF
TRBJ1-1	12	.	TRBV6-5	.	CASSYRLTEAFF
TRBJ2-5	20	TRBD1	TRBV7-8	.	CASSLGGPWAGGPVRETQYF
TRBJ1-1	16	TRBD1	TRBV4-3	.	CASSQVQGVMNTEAFF
TRBJ2-3	13	.	TRBV5-6	once	CASSGGLHDTQYF
TRBJ2-2	18	.	TRBV28	.	CASSPPGQSPLFTGELFF
TRBJ2-2	15	.	TRBV19	.	CASSNAGEGTGELFF
TRBJ1-6	19	.	TRBV7-8	.	CASSLTGTSSSAENSPLHF
TRBJ2-7	14	.	TRBV6-4	.	CASRRCGPTYEQYF
TRBJ2-2	15	TRBD1	TRBV5-6	.	CASSWGTGNTGELFF
.	14	.	TRBV23-1	.	CASGFNGGWYEQYF
TRBJ1-1	13	TRBD1	TRBV5-1	.	CASSSQGRTEAFF